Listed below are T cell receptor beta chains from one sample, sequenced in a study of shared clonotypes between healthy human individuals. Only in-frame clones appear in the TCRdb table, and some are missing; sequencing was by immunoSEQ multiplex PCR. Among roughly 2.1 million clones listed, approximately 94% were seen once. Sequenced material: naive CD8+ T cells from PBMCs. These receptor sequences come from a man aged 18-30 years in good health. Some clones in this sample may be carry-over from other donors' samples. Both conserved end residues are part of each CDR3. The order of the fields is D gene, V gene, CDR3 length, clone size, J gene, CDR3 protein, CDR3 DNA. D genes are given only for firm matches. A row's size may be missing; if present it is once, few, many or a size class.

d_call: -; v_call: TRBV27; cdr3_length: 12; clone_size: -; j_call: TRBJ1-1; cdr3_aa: CASTSGGAEAFF; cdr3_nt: TGTGCCAGCACCTCCGGGGGGGCTGAAGCTTTCTTT
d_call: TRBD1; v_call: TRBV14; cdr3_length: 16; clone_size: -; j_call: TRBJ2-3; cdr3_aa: CASSQGQGYLTDTQYF; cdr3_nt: TGTGCCAGCAGCCAAGGACAGGGCTACCTCACAGATACGCAGTATTTT
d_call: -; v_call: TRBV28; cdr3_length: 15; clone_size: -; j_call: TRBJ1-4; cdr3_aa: CASSFEDTTNEKLFF; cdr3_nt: TGTGCCAGCAGTTTCGAGGACACAACTAATGAAAAACTGTTTTTT
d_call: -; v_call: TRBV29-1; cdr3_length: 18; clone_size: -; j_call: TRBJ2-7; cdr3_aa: CSVEETGTAKGVLYEQYF; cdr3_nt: TGCAGCGTCGAAGAGACCGGGACCGCAAAAGGGGTACTCTACGAGCAGTACTTC
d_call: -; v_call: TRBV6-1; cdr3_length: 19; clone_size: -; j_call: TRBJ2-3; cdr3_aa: CASSEAGPATGTWTDTQYF; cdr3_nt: TGTGCCAGCAGTGAAGCAGGGCCTGCGACAGGGACTTGGACAGATACGCAGTATTTT
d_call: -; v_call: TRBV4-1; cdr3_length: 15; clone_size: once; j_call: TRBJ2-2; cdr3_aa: CASSHAPGSAGELFF; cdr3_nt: TGCGCCAGCAGCCATGCTCCAGGGTCCGCCGGGGAGCTGTTTTTT
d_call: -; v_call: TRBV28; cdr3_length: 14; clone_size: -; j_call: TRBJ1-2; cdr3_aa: CASSFGGLSDGYTF; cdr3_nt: TGTGCCAGCAGTTTTGGGGGGTTATCCGACGGCTACACCTTC
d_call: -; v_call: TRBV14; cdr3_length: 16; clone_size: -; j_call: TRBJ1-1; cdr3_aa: CASSQPPQGVNTEAFF; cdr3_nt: TGTGCCAGCAGCCAACCACCCCAGGGAGTTAACACTGAAGCTTTCTTT
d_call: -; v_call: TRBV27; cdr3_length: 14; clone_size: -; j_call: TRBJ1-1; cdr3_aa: CASSLLPGRTEAFF; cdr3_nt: TGTGCCAGCAGTTTATTGCCAGGAAGAACTGAAGCTTTCTTT
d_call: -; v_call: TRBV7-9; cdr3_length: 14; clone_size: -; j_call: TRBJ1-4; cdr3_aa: CASSYRVGSEKLFF; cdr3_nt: TGTGCCAGCAGCTACCGCGTGGGGTCTGAAAAACTGTTTTTT
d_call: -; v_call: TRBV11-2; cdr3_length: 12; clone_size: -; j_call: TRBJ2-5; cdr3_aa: CASSQYQETQYF; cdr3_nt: TGTGCCAGCAGCCAGTACCAAGAGACCCAGTACTTC
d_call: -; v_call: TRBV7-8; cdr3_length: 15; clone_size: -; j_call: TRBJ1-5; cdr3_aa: CASSLSVQSNQPQHF; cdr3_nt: TGTGCCAGCAGCTTATCGGTACAGTCCAATCAGCCCCAGCATTTT
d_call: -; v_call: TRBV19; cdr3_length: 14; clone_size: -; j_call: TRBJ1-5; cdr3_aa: CASNPGRRPWPQHF; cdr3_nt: TGTGCCAGTAATCCGGGACGGCGGCCTTGGCCCCAGCATTTT
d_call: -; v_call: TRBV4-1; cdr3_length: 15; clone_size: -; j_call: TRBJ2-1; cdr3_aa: CASSQAQTVYNEQFF; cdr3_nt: TGCGCCAGCAGCCAAGCGCAAACGGTTTACAATGAGCAGTTCTTC
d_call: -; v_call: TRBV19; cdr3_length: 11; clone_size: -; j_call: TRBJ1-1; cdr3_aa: CAIRVGTEAFF; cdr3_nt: TGTGCCATTCGCGTGGGCACTGAAGCTTTCTTT
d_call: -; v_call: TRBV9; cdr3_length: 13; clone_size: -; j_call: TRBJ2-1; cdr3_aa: CASRPPGTYEQFF; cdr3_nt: TGTGCCAGCAGGCCCCCTGGGACCTATGAGCAGTTCTTC
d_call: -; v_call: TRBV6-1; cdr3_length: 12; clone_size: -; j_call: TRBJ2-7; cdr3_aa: CASNTGLYEQYF; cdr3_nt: TGTGCCAGCAACACGGGGCTCTACGAGCAGTACTTC
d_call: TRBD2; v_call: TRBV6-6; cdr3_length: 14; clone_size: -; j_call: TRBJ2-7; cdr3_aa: CASSAGLAAYEQYF; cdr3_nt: TGTGCCAGCAGTGCGGGACTAGCGGCCTACGAGCAGTACTTC
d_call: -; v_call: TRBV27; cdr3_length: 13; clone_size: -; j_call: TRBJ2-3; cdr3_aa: CASSSIYSDTQYF; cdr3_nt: TGTGCCAGCAGTTCCATTTATTCGGATACGCAGTATTTT
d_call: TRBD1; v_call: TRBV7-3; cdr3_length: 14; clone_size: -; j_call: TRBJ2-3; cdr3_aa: CASSPSSGGDTQYF; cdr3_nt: TGTGCCAGCAGCCCATCCTCAGGGGGAGATACGCAGTATTTT
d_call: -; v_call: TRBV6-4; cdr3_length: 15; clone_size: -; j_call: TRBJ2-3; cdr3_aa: CASSDSFGSTDTQYF; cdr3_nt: TGTGCCAGCAGTGACTCGTTTGGTAGCACAGATACGCAGTATTTT
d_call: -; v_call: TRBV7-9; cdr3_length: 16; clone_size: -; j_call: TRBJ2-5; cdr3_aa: CASSSNLHPAGETQYF; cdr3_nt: TGTGCCAGCAGCTCAAATCTGCATCCGGCCGGAGAGACCCAGTACTTC
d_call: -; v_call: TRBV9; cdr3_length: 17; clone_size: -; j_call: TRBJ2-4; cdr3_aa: CASSVAPTGRAKNIQYF; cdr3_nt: TGTGCCAGCAGCGTAGCCCCCACGGGGCGAGCCAAAAACATTCAGTACTTC
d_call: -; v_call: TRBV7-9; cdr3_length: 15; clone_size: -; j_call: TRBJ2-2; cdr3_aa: CASSLAGAATGELFF; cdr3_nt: TGTGCCAGCAGCTTAGCAGGGGCCGCCACCGGGGAGCTGTTTTTT
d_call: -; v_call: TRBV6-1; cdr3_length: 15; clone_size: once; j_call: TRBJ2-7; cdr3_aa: CASSEIGTGAYEQYF; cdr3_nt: TGTGCCAGCAGTGAAATAGGTACTGGGGCGTACGAGCAGTACTTC
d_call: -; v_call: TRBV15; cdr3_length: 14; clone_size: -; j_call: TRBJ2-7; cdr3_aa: CATSRGGTTYEQYF; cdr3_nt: TGTGCCACCAGCAGAGGCGGGACGACATACGAGCAGTACTTC
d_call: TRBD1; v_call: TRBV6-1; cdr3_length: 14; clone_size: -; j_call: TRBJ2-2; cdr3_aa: CASRGTVPTGELFF; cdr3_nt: TGTGCCAGCAGGGGGACAGTACCCACCGGGGAGCTGTTTTTT
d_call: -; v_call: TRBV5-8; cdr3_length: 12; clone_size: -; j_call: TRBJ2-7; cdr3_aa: CASSLVPPEQYF; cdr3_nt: TGTGCCAGCAGCTTGGTCCCCCCCGAGCAGTACTTC
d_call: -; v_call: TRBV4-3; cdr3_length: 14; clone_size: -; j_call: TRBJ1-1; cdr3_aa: CASTSGRPNTEAFF; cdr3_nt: TGCGCCAGCACCTCCGGGCGGCCAAACACTGAAGCTTTCTTT
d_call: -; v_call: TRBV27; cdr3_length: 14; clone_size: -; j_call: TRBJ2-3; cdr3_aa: CASSLLGAPDTQYF; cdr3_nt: TGTGCCAGCAGTTTATTGGGGGCCCCAGATACGCAGTATTTT
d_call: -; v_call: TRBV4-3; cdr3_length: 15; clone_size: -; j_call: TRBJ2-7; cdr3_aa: CASSQLTDISYEQYF; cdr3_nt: TGCGCCAGCAGCCAACTAACGGACATATCCTACGAGCAGTACTTC
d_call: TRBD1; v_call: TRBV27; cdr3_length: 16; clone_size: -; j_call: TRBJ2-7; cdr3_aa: CASSPSTGVNSYEQYF; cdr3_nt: TGTGCCAGCAGTCCTAGTACAGGGGTGAACTCCTACGAGCAGTACTTC
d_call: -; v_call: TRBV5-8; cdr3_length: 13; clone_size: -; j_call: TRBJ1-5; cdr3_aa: CASSTSHGLPQHF; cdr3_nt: TGTGCCAGCAGCACTTCGCACGGTCTGCCCCAGCATTTT
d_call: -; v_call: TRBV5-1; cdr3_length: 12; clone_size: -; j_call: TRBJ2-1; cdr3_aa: CASRGPLDEQFF; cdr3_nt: TGCGCCAGCAGAGGACCACTCGATGAGCAGTTCTTC
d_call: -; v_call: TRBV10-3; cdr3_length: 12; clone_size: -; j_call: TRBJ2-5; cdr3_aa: CAISESFGTQYF; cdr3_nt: TGTGCCATCAGTGAGTCTTTCGGGACCCAGTACTTC
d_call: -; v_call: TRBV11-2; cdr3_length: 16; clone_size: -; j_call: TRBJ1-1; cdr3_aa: CASSLAGKGGDTEAFF; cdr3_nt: TGTGCCAGCAGCTTAGCTGGGAAGGGAGGCGACACTGAAGCTTTCTTT
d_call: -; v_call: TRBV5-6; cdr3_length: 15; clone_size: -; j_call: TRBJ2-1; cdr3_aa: CASSLDEGLEDEQFF; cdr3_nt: TGTGCCAGCAGCTTGGACGAGGGATTGGAGGATGAGCAGTTCTTC
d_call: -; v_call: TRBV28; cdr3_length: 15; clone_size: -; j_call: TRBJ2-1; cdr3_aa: CASSFRGLGYNEQFF; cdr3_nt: TGTGCCAGCAGTTTTAGGGGTTTAGGGTACAATGAGCAGTTCTTC
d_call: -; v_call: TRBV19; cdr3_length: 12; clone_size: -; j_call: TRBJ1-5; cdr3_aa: CASSIFSQPQHF; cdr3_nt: TGTGCCAGTAGTATATTTAGCCAGCCCCAGCATTTT
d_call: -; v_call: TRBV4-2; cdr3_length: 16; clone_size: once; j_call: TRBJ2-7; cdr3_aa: CASSQERTRVNYEQYF; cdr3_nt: TGTGCCAGCAGCCAAGAGAGGACACGAGTGAACTACGAGCAGTACTTC
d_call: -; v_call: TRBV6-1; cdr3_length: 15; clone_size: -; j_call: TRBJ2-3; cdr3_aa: CASSEARGYTDTQYF; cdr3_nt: TGTGCCAGCAGTGAAGCGCGGGGTTATACAGATACGCAGTATTTT
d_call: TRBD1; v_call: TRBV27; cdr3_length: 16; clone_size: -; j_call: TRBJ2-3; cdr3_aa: CASSDREKAGTDTQYF; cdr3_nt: TGTGCCAGCAGTGACAGGGAAAAAGCAGGGACAGATACGCAGTATTTT
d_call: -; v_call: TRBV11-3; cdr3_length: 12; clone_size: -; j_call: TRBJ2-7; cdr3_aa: CASSGRDYEQYF; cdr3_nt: TGTGCCAGCAGCGGCCGGGACTACGAGCAGTACTTC
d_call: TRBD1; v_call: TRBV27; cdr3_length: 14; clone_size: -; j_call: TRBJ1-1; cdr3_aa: CASLSGTGSTEAFF; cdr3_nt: TGTGCCAGCTTATCCGGGACAGGGAGCACTGAAGCTTTCTTT
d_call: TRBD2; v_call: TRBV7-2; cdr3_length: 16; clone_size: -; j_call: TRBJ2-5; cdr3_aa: CASSRGLAGVGETQYF; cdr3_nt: TGTGCCAGCAGCCGGGGACTAGCGGGAGTTGGAGAGACCCAGTACTTC
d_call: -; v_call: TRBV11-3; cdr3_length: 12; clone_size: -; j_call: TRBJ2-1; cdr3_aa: CASSLRGREQFF; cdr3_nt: TGTGCCAGCAGCTTACGGGGGAGGGAGCAGTTCTTC
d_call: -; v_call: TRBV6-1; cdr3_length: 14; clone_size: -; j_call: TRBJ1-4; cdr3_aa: CASSEVLPMEKLFF; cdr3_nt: TGTGCCAGCAGTGAAGTCCTCCCAATGGAAAAACTGTTTTTT
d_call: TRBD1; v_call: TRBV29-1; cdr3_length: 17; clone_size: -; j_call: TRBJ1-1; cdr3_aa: CSVELRGQARRNTEAFF; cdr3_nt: TGCAGCGTTGAACTACGAGGACAGGCTCGGAGGAACACTGAAGCTTTCTTT
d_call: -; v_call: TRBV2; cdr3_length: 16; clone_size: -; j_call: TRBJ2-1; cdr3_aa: CASSEGRSSAYNEQFF; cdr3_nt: TGTGCCAGCAGTGAGGGACGATCCAGCGCCTACAATGAGCAGTTCTTC
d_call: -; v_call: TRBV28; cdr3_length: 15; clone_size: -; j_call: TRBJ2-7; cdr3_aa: CASSAPGLSTYEQYF; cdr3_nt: TGTGCCAGCAGTGCCCCGGGACTTTCTACCTACGAGCAGTACTTC